The rows below give T cell receptor beta chains drawn from one sample of a study of cytomegalovirus exposure and HLA in healthy donors. Produced via immunoSEQ multiplex PCR; TCRdb's table is partial and in-frame only. Of under 150,000 clones listed, around 77% are singletons. Sequenced material: PBMCs. The source is a man younger than 45 in good health and CMV-seronegative. The CDR3 runs from the conserved cysteine through the conserved F or W. The D gene is left open where the match is weak. Size values are once, few and many counts, or a class for expanded clones, and some rows have none.

j_call: TRBJ1-2; d_call: -; clone_size: once; v_call: TRBV29-1; cdr3_aa: CSVKGSGQLYGYTF; cdr3_nt: TGCAGCGTTAAAGGTTCTGGGCAGCTCTATGGCTACACCTTC
j_call: TRBJ1-2; d_call: -; clone_size: -; v_call: TRBV4-2; cdr3_aa: CASGSGSNYGYTF; cdr3_nt: TGTGCCAGCGGTAGCGGGTCTAACTATGGCTACACCTTC
j_call: TRBJ2-7; d_call: -; clone_size: -; v_call: TRBV4-1; cdr3_aa: CASSQGIVRRGGEQYF; cdr3_nt: TGCGCCAGCAGCCAAGGAATTGTGCGGAGGGGAGGCGAGCAGTACTTC
j_call: TRBJ1-5; d_call: -; clone_size: -; v_call: TRBV28; cdr3_aa: CASTDSSWGNQPQHF; cdr3_nt: TGTGCCAGCACCGACAGCTCCTGGGGCAATCAGCCCCAGCATTTT
j_call: TRBJ1-2; d_call: TRBD1; clone_size: -; v_call: TRBV5-4; cdr3_aa: CASSLDRDYGYTF; cdr3_nt: TGTGCCAGCAGCTTAGACAGGGATTATGGCTACACCTTC
j_call: TRBJ2-2; d_call: -; clone_size: -; v_call: TRBV28; cdr3_aa: CASSSSTGELFF; cdr3_nt: TGTGCCAGCAGTTCCTCCACCGGGGAGCTGTTTTTT
j_call: TRBJ1-1; d_call: TRBD1; clone_size: -; v_call: TRBV4-1; cdr3_aa: CASSHPEREGARTEAFF; cdr3_nt: TGCGCCAGCAGCCACCCGGAACGAGAGGGGGCGCGGACTGAAGCTTTCTTT
j_call: TRBJ1-3; d_call: TRBD1; clone_size: few; v_call: TRBV28; cdr3_aa: CASSTQGDSGNTIYF; cdr3_nt: TGTGCCAGCAGTACACAGGGGGACTCTGGAAACACCATATATTTT
j_call: TRBJ1-6; d_call: TRBD1; clone_size: once; v_call: TRBV15; cdr3_aa: CATSRDRGTANSPLHF; cdr3_nt: TGTGCCACCAGCAGAGATCGGGGGACAGCAAATTCACCCCTCCACTTT
j_call: TRBJ2-1; d_call: -; clone_size: -; v_call: TRBV10-3; cdr3_aa: CAISDQGRGEQFF; cdr3_nt: TGTGCCATCAGTGATCAGGGCAGGGGTGAGCAGTTCTTC
j_call: TRBJ2-3; d_call: -; clone_size: -; v_call: TRBV4-1; cdr3_aa: CASSQDRQARGTDTQYF; cdr3_nt: TGCGCCAGCAGCCAAGATCGGCAGGCCAGGGGCACAGATACGCAGTATTTT
j_call: TRBJ1-2; d_call: TRBD1; clone_size: -; v_call: TRBV28; cdr3_aa: CASRDRPSANYGYTF; cdr3_nt: TGTGCCAGCCGGGACAGACCAAGCGCTAACTATGGCTACACCTTC
j_call: TRBJ2-1; d_call: -; clone_size: many; v_call: TRBV5-1; cdr3_aa: CASSTGGGYNEQFF; cdr3_nt: TGCGCCAGCAGCACAGGTGGTGGGTACAATGAGCAGTTCTTC
j_call: TRBJ1-1; d_call: -; clone_size: -; v_call: TRBV28; cdr3_aa: CASSLIGGLDTEAFF; cdr3_nt: TGTGCCAGCAGTTTAATCGGGGGGCTCGACACTGAAGCTTTCTTT
j_call: TRBJ2-1; d_call: -; clone_size: -; v_call: TRBV28; cdr3_aa: CASSLLGGSSYNEQFF; cdr3_nt: TGTGCCAGCAGCCTCCTTGGCGGAAGCTCCTACAATGAGCAGTTCTTC
j_call: TRBJ2-7; d_call: TRBD1; clone_size: -; v_call: TRBV5-5; cdr3_aa: CASSLGTGGPESDEQYF; cdr3_nt: TGTGCCAGCAGCTTGGGTACAGGGGGCCCAGAATCGGACGAGCAGTACTTC
j_call: TRBJ2-1; d_call: -; clone_size: -; v_call: TRBV4-1; cdr3_aa: CASSQDGGLEDNEQFF; cdr3_nt: TGCGCCAGCAGCCAAGATGGGGGACTCGAGGACAATGAGCAGTTCTTC
j_call: TRBJ1-2; d_call: -; clone_size: -; v_call: TRBV5-8; cdr3_aa: CASSLAPQSYTF; cdr3_nt: TGTGCCAGCAGCTTGGCGCCCCAGAGCTACACCTTC
j_call: TRBJ1-1; d_call: -; clone_size: -; v_call: TRBV11-2; cdr3_aa: CASSSLTGWIAEAFF; cdr3_nt: TGTGCCAGCAGCTCACTTACAGGGTGGATCGCTGAAGCTTTCTTT
j_call: TRBJ2-7; d_call: TRBD1; clone_size: -; v_call: TRBV12-5; cdr3_aa: CASGSLGTGVYEQYF; cdr3_nt: TGTGCTAGTGGTTCCCTCGGGACAGGGGTCTACGAGCAGTACTTC
j_call: TRBJ2-5; d_call: TRBD1; clone_size: -; v_call: TRBV5-4; cdr3_aa: CASSSGTDQETQYF; cdr3_nt: TGTGCCAGCAGCTCCGGGACAGATCAAGAGACCCAGTACTTC
j_call: TRBJ2-3; d_call: TRBD1; clone_size: few; v_call: TRBV27; cdr3_aa: CASGDRASTDTQYF; cdr3_nt: TGTGCCAGCGGGGACAGGGCGAGCACAGATACGCAGTATTTT
j_call: TRBJ1-5; d_call: -; clone_size: -; v_call: TRBV19; cdr3_aa: CASSTEFRNQPQHF; cdr3_nt: TGTGCCAGTAGTACGGAGTTTCGAAATCAGCCCCAGCATTTT
j_call: TRBJ2-7; d_call: -; clone_size: -; v_call: TRBV6-6; cdr3_aa: CASSYVATNYEQYF; cdr3_nt: TGTGCCAGCAGTTACGTAGCAACGAACTACGAGCAGTACTTC
j_call: TRBJ1-2; d_call: TRBD1; clone_size: -; v_call: TRBV10-3; cdr3_aa: CAISPTGGNYGYTF; cdr3_nt: TGTGCCATCAGCCCGACAGGGGGCAACTATGGCTACACCTTC
j_call: TRBJ1-5; d_call: TRBD1; clone_size: -; v_call: TRBV2; cdr3_aa: CASSNHRGISQPQHF; cdr3_nt: TGTGCCAGCAGTAACCACAGGGGTATCAGTCAGCCCCAGCATTTT
j_call: TRBJ1-4; d_call: -; clone_size: -; v_call: TRBV2; cdr3_aa: CASSEEWANEKLFF; cdr3_nt: TGTGCCAGCAGTGAGGAGTGGGCTAATGAAAAACTGTTTTTT
j_call: TRBJ2-7; d_call: -; clone_size: -; v_call: TRBV7-2; cdr3_aa: CASSAGARTYEQYF; cdr3_nt: TGTGCCAGCAGCGCGGGGGCAAGAACCTACGAGCAGTACTTC
j_call: TRBJ1-2; d_call: -; clone_size: -; v_call: TRBV5-1; cdr3_aa: CASSLGFSQAYTF; cdr3_nt: TGCGCCAGCAGCTTGGGGTTCTCCCAGGCCTACACCTTC
j_call: TRBJ1-4; d_call: TRBD1; clone_size: few; v_call: TRBV27; cdr3_aa: CASTGTGNEKLFF; cdr3_nt: TGTGCCAGCACAGGGACAGGGAATGAAAAACTGTTTTTT
j_call: TRBJ1-2; d_call: -; clone_size: -; v_call: TRBV28; cdr3_aa: CASSLESYGYTF; cdr3_nt: TGTGCCAGCAGTTTAGAGAGCTATGGCTACACCTTC
j_call: TRBJ2-2; d_call: TRBD2; clone_size: -; v_call: TRBV6-1; cdr3_aa: CASIRAGPNTGELFF; cdr3_nt: TGTGCCAGCATTAGAGCGGGGCCGAACACCGGGGAGCTGTTTTTT
j_call: TRBJ2-7; d_call: TRBD1; clone_size: -; v_call: TRBV6-1; cdr3_aa: CASSERSSRQGYEQYF; cdr3_nt: TGTGCCAGCAGTGAAAGGTCCTCGAGACAGGGGTACGAGCAGTACTTC
j_call: TRBJ2-2; d_call: -; clone_size: -; v_call: TRBV10-1; cdr3_aa: CASSESKRGTGELFF; cdr3_nt: TGCGCCAGCAGTGAGTCGAAACGGGGAACCGGGGAGCTGTTTTTT